These 20 T cell receptor beta chains share one sample of origin, sequenced in a study of blood T cell repertoires in COVID-19. Clones were sequenced by immunoSEQ multiplex PCR, and TCRdb holds only the in-frame ones, with some missing. The table includes about 140,000 clones, 60% to 80% detected once. Sequenced input: PBMCs or T cells enriched from blood (not recorded which). The receptors derive from a woman aged 45-65 years who had recovered from COVID-19.

The V call is TRBV5-4, the J call TRBJ2-3; 9 bases match TRBD1. After removal of 4 bases from V and 4 bases from J, the junction contained 7 bases not matched to a gene. Germline loops: CDR1 SGHNT, CDR2 YYREEE (reference sequence). CDR3 length: 15 residues. The CDR3 region is CASSRGTGYPDTQYF. CDR3 DNA sequence: TGTGCCAGCAGCAGGGGGACAGGGTACCCAGATACGCAGTATTTT. Full variable domain (outside the CDR3, taken from reference TRBV5-4 and TRBJ2-3): ETGVTQSPTHLIKTRGQQVTLRCSSQSGHNTVSWYQQALGQGPQFIFQYYREEENGRGNFPPRFSGLQFPNYSSELNVNALELDDSALYLCASSRGTGYPDTQYFGPGTRLTVL.

The V and J genes are TRBV27 and TRBJ2-3; TRBD2 matches 10 bases. CDR3 length: 14 residues. Germline-derived CDR1 and CDR2 are MNHEY and SMNVEV (reference sequence). V was pared by 7 bases and J by 6 bases, with 7 bases of the junction left unmatched. The CDR3 DNA reads TGTGCCAGCACTGCTAGCGGGAGATCCGATACGCAGTATTTT. The encoded protein is CASTASGRSDTQYF.

The J gene is TRBJ1-1, the V gene TRBV5-1, with 8 positions matching TRBD1. With V trimmed by 4 bases and J by 2 bases, 7 bases remained unmatched. Germline loops: CDR1 SGHRS, CDR2 YFSETQ. CDR3 length: 15 residues. CDR3 DNA sequence: TGCGCCAGCAGCCCGGCAGGGGGCGTCAACACTGAAGCTTTCTTT. Amino acids: CASSPAGGVNTEAFF.

This chain connects TRBV29-1 to TRBJ2-1; perhaps TRBD2 as D (6 bases). CDR3 length: 12 residues. Trimming removed 6 bases from V and 5 bases from J, with 11 bases in between. Germline CDR1 SQVTM, CDR2 ANQGSEA. The CDR3, as DNA: TGCAGCGTCGTCCGGGGGAACAATGAGCAGTTCTTC. Its translation: CSVVRGNNEQFF.

V and J are TRBV19 and TRBJ2-7; weak D call: TRBD2 (5 bases). V shed 4 bases and J shed 4 bases, with 14 bases lying between them. The CDR3 spans 14 residues. Germline loops: CDR1 LNHDA, CDR2 SQIVND (reference sequence). The CDR3 reads CASSKSPRGYEQYF. The CDR3 DNA follows: TGTGCCAGTAGTAAGTCTCCTCGCGGGTACGAGCAGTACTTC.

The V gene is TRBV6-6, the J gene TRBJ2-7, with 10 positions matching TRBD1. Unmatched junction bases numbered 14, after V lost 10 bases and J lost 5 bases. In germline, CDR1 is MNHNY, CDR2 SVGAGI (reference sequence). The CDR3 is made up of 15 amino acids. The CDR3 coding sequence is TGTGCCATCGCTACGCCGGGACAGGGGTCCCACGAGCAGTACTTC. Encoded protein: CAIATPGQGSHEQYF.

The gene calls are TRBV21-1 and TRBJ2-5; the table assigns TRBD1, which was not confirmed against the DNA. TRBV21-1 is described as a pseudogene. The CDR3 contains 17 residues. For the CDR3, the DNA is TGTGCCAGCAGCATAACCCCCGAGGGAAGGGGGCAAGAGACCCAGTACTTC. Translated: CASSITPEGRGQETQYF.

The chain couples TRBV24-1 to TRBJ2-3; perhaps TRBD2 as D (6 bases). Germline loops: CDR1 KGHDR, CDR2 SFDVKD. The V and J ends lost 4 bases and 3 bases respectively, with 10 bases between them. The CDR3 consists of 14 residues. This CDR3 reads CATSDAGPTDTQYF. CDR3 sequence (DNA): TGTGCCACCAGTGACGCGGGACCTACAGATACGCAGTATTTT.

This clone was seen a few times. The chain employs TRBV30 and TRBJ2-5; 9 bases map to TRBD1. Germline values: CDR1 GTSNPN, CDR2 SVGIG (reference sequence). The CDR3 totals 12 residues. The V segment lost 7 bases and the J segment 5 bases; nucleotides outside the gene matches: 5. This chain's CDR3 is CAYRGLGETQYF. CDR3 nucleotide sequence: TGTGCCTACAGGGGGCTCGGGGAGACCCAGTACTTC.

The chain links TRBV28 to TRBJ1-2; perhaps TRBD1 as D (6 bases). The V and J ends lost 6 bases and 4 bases respectively, with 15 bases between them. CDR1 MDHEN and CDR2 SYDVKM come from the germline V gene. The CDR3 totals 14 residues. The CDR3 spells CASRYGGGGYGYTF. Here the CDR3 DNA reads TGTGCCAGCAGGTACGGAGGGGGGGGCTATGGCTACACCTTC.

The chain employs TRBV4-2 and TRBJ1-2, with 8 nucleotides matching TRBD1. J lost 6 bases, V lost 0 bases, and 3 bases had no gene match. The V gene's germline CDR1 is LGHNA and CDR2 YNFKEQ. The CDR3 sequence is 14 residues long. The CDR3 DNA follows: TGTGCCAGCAGCCAAGACCGACAGGGGCATGGCTACACCTTC. This codes for CASSQDRQGHGYTF.

The chain is built from TRBV13 and TRBJ2-5; D not resolved. The CDR3 consists of 12 residues. V was clipped by 4 bases and J by 4 bases, with 7 bases between them. Germline values: CDR1 PRHDT, CDR2 FYEKMQ (reference sequence). CDR3 sequence reads: CASSSSSETQYF. The CDR3 region has the DNA TGTGCCAGCAGCTCCTCTTCAGAGACCCAGTACTTC.

This clone has a handful of counts. The chain carries TRBV14 and TRBJ1-2, with TRBD1 as a possible D gene (5 bases). Germline values: CDR1 SGHDN, CDR2 FVKESK. The CDR3 contains 13 residues. Between the trimmed V and J ends, which lost 1 base and 8 bases, there was a span of 11 bases. The CDR3 loop is CASSQVRGSGYTF. DNA for the CDR3: TGTGCCAGCAGCCAAGTCCGGGGGTCCGGCTACACCTTC.

The chain carries TRBV5-4 and TRBJ2-1; D unclear. V lost 4 bases and J 1 base, leaving 18 bases between the germline ends. CDR1 and CDR2 (germline): SGHNT, YYREEE (reference sequence). This CDR3 has 17 amino acids. CDR3 amino acids: CASSKTNPGFSYNEQFF. CDR3 bases: TGTGCCAGCAGCAAAACAAACCCGGGTTTTTCCTACAATGAGCAGTTCTTC.

This chain uses TRBV5-1 with TRBJ2-7; D is unclear. This CDR3 spans 14 amino acids. The germline CDR1 and CDR2 sequences are SGHRS and YFSETQ. Deletions cut 0 bases from V and 0 bases from J, with 7 bases between. The CDR3 DNA follows: TGCGCCAGCAGCTTGGCGTTTAACTCCTACGAGCAGTACTTC. Its protein product is CASSLAFNSYEQYF.

The chain employs TRBV9 and TRBJ1-6, with 7 bases fitting TRBD1. The V gene's germline CDR1 is SGDLS and CDR2 YYNGEE. Trimming cost V 4 bases and J 6 bases; bases outside gene matches: 7. This CDR3 is built from 15 residues. The CDR3 protein is CASSLRQGFNSPLHF. The CDR3 coding sequence is TGTGCCAGCAGCCTTCGACAGGGCTTTAATTCACCCCTCCACTTT.

The rearrangement uses TRBV7-6 and TRBJ1-6; a weak D match, TRBD1 (6 bases). The V gene lost 4 bases and the J gene lost 9 bases, with 16 bases spanning the gap. Germline V gene data show CDR1 as SGHVS and CDR2 as FNYEAQ. This CDR3 has 15 residues. The CDR3 nucleotides read TGTGCCAGCAGCTCCGCGCGGGGGGGCGTTTCACCCCTCCACTTT. It encodes CASSSARGGVSPLHF.

V gene TRBV6-6 combines with J gene TRBJ1-5, with D perhaps TRBD1 (5 bases). V lost 4 bases to trimming and J lost 3 bases, with 13 bases between them. In germline, CDR1 is MNHNY, CDR2 SVGAGI (reference sequence). The CDR3 has 15 residues. CDR3 region: CASSFPGNYNQPQHF. CDR3 nucleotides: TGTGCCAGCAGTTTCCCAGGGAACTACAATCAGCCCCAGCATTTT.

The V gene is TRBV7-2, the J gene TRBJ1-5; D possibly corresponds to TRBD1 (6 bases). Germline V lookup: CDR1 SGHTA, CDR2 FQGNSA. The V and J ends lost 2 bases and 7 bases respectively, with 6 bases between them. The CDR3 loop spans 12 amino acids. CDR3 residues: CASSLQGQPQHF. Written as DNA, the CDR3 is TGTGCCAGCAGCTTACAGGGGCAGCCCCAGCATTTT.

The chain uses TRBV29-1 and TRBJ2-1; 11 nucleotides line up with TRBD2. Germline V CDR1 and CDR2: SQVTM, ANQGSEA. Trimming cost V 4 bases and J 9 bases; bases outside gene matches: 5. The CDR3 has 13 residues. This chain's CDR3 is CSVATSGSGEQFF. The CDR3 nucleotides read TGCAGCGTTGCAACTAGCGGGAGTGGTGAGCAGTTCTTC.